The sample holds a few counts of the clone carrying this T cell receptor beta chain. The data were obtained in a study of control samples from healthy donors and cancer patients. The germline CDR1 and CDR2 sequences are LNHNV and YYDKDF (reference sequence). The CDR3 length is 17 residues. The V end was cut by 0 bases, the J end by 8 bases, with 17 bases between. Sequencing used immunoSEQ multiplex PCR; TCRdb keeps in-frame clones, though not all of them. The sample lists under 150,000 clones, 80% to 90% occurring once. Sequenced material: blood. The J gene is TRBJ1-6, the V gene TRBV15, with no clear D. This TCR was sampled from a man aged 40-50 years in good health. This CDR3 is CATSRDAGFSGDSPLHF. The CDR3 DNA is TGTGCCACCAGCAGAGATGCAGGTTTCTCGGGCGATTCACCCCTCCACTTT.